A single sample is the source of the 26 T cell receptor beta chains below, sequenced in a study of shared clonotypes between healthy human individuals. Using immunoSEQ multiplex PCR, the repertoire was profiled, and TCRdb retains in-frame clones only, with some absent. Of 450,000 to 500,000 clones in the sample, 76% were seen once. The material sequenced was PBMCs. These receptors were collected from a woman in her 40s in good health. Some clones in this sample may be carry-over from other donors' samples.

With respect to this clone: Other nucleotide sequences from this sample produce the same CDR3. The chain combines TRBV18 with TRBJ2-7; D remains unclear. Trimming shortened V by 1 base and J by 4 bases, and 5 bases separated the two germline ends. The CDR3 runs 12 residues. Germline V lookup: CDR1 KGHSH, CDR2 LQKENI. The CDR3, as DNA: TGTGCCAGCTCACCACGAGCATACGAGCAGTACTTC. Translating it yields CASSPRAYEQYF.

The gene calls are TRBV25-1 and TRBJ1-4; D may be TRBD1 (6 bases). Germline assignment: CDR1 MGHDK and CDR2 SYGVNS. Trimming took off 0 bases at V and 8 bases at J, with 13 bases between the two ends. CDR3 length: 15 amino acids. The CDR3 DNA follows: TGTGCCAGCAGTGAATACGGCAGGGGTTGGGAAAAACTGTTTTTT. This translates into CASSEYGRGWEKLFF. The entire variable domain, with the rest obtained from reference TRBV25-1 and TRBJ1-4, is as follows: EADIYQTPRYLVIGTGKKITLECSQTMGHDKMYWYQQDPGMELHLIHYSYGVNSTEKGDLSSESTVSRIRTEHFPLTLESARPSHTSQYLCASSEYGRGWEKLFFGSGTQLSVL.

The chain employs TRBV29-1 and TRBJ1-1; D is uncertain. The germline gives CDR1 SQVTM, CDR2 ANQGSEA. V shed 2 bases and J shed 1 base, with 8 bases lying between them. The CDR3 loop spans 13 amino acids. The CDR3 sequence: CSVEWAGNTEAFF. CDR3 DNA: TGCAGCGTTGAATGGGCAGGGAACACTGAAGCTTTCTTT.

In the case of this clone: This sample includes further DNA sequences coding for the same CDR3. V gene TRBV6-4 combines with J gene TRBJ2-2; D is unresolved. V dropped 2 bases and J dropped 0 bases, with 4 bases sitting between them. The CDR3 totals 14 residues. Germline-derived CDR1 and CDR2 are MRHNA and SNTAGT. The DNA for the CDR3 is TGTGCCAGCAGTGACGGGACGAACACCGGGGAGCTGTTTTTT. Its protein is CASSDGTNTGELFF.

The chain joins TRBV6-4 to TRBJ2-1; 8 bases are shared with TRBD1. The junction had 1 base not matched to a gene; V was cut back by 3 bases and J by 0 bases. Looked up from germline, CDR1 is MRHNA and CDR2 is SNTAGT. The CDR3 is made up of 15 amino acids. The CDR3 DNA is TGTGCCAGCAGTGAAGGACAGGGCTCCTACAATGAGCAGTTCTTC. As protein: CASSEGQGSYNEQFF.

This clone came up many times. This chain uses TRBV5-1 with TRBJ1-1; maybe TRBD1 (5 bases). Germline V CDR1 and CDR2: SGHRS, YFSETQ. Trimming cost V 0 bases and J 5 bases, with 11 bases left between them. This CDR3 is built from 14 residues. The CDR3, as DNA: TGCGCCAGCAGCTTGGCGCAGGGTGGGACTGAAGCTTTCTTT. It is translated as CASSLAQGGTEAFF.

This clone was seen only once. The chain joins TRBV19 to TRBJ2-7; D is uncertain. CDR1 and CDR2 (germline): LNHDA, SQIVND (reference sequence). The V end was cut by 3 bases, the J end by 0 bases, with 9 bases between. This CDR3 contains 14 residues. The CDR3 DNA sequence: TGTGCCAGTAGTATGGTCAGGAGCTCCTACGAGCAGTACTTC. Amino acids: CASSMVRSSYEQYF.

V gene TRBV6-1 combines with J gene TRBJ2-7; D perhaps matches TRBD2 (6 bases). The V gene's germline CDR1 is MNHNS and CDR2 SASEGT. V was clipped by 4 bases and J by 4 bases, with 11 bases between them. CDR3 size: 13 residues. In nucleotides, the CDR3 is TGTGCCAGCAGTGGCGGGGTGGAGTACGAGCAGTACTTC. Translating it yields CASSGGVEYEQYF.

This sequence joins TRBV28 and TRBJ1-4; D not certain. V lost 5 bases and J lost 4, with 5 bases in between. CDR3 length equals 12 residues. Germline loops: CDR1 MDHEN, CDR2 SYDVKM. The CDR3 coding sequence is TGTGCCAGCAGTGGGAATAATGAAAAACTGTTTTTT. Protein: CASSGNNEKLFF.

V and J are TRBV4-3 and TRBJ2-5, with 9 bases lining up with TRBD2. The CDR3 runs 15 residues. Germline V gene lookup returns CDR1 LGHNA and CDR2 YSLEER. Trimming took 5 bases from V and 7 from J; bases not matched to a gene: 11. CDR3 amino acids: CASSYSIAGDGTQYF. CDR3 bases: TGCGCCAGCAGCTACTCAATAGCGGGGGACGGGACCCAGTACTTC.

This chain uses TRBV7-9 with TRBJ2-4; 8 bases line up with TRBD1. CDR3 length: 15 residues. The germline gives CDR1 SEHNR, CDR2 FQNEAQ (reference sequence). With 5 bases clipped from V and 6 bases from J, the junction kept 9 bases outside the gene matches. The CDR3 region has the DNA TGTGCCAGCAGCAACGGACAGGGTGGCACAAACATTCAGTACTTC. Translation: CASSNGQGGTNIQYF.

With respect to this clone: One end of the junction does not line up with germline, which may come from a read error. The same CDR3 arises from other DNA sequences in this sample as well. This chain joins TRBV11-2 and TRBJ1-1; a weak D match, TRBD1 (6 bases). The length of the CDR3 is 14 residues. CDR1 is SGHAT and CDR2 is FQNNGV in the germline V gene. The CDR3 DNA is TGTGCCAGCAGCACTGGACAGCAGAACACTGAGGCTTTCTTT. This gives the protein CASSTGQQNTEAFF.

The J gene is TRBJ2-2, the V gene TRBV4-3; a possible D gene is TRBD1 (6 bases). Germline V gives CDR1 LGHNA, CDR2 YSLEER. The CDR3 has 16 amino acids. The germline V and J ends were trimmed by 0 bases and 3 bases, with 11 bases remaining between them. CDR3 coding DNA: TGCGCCAGCAGCCAAGAATGGGGGCCCGACACCGGGGAGCTGTTTTTT. It yields the protein CASSQEWGPDTGELFF.

This clone showed up many times. The chain employs TRBV15 and TRBJ1-5; 7 bases agree with TRBD1. This CDR3 contains 17 residues. The V gene's germline CDR1 is LNHNV and CDR2 YYDKDF (reference sequence). The trim removed 1 base at V and 7 bases at J, leaving 13 bases unmatched. CDR3 coding DNA: TGTGCCACCAGCAGAGTCGTAGGGACAGCGACCAAACAGCCCCAGCATTTT. The encoded protein is CATSRVVGTATKQPQHF.

The chain uses TRBV5-1 and TRBJ2-5, with D maybe TRBD2 (5 bases). The CDR3 is 15 residues long. Trimming cost V 3 bases and J 5 bases, with 17 bases left between them. Per the germline V gene, CDR1 is SGHRS and CDR2 is YFSETQ. In DNA, the CDR3 is TGCGCCAGCAGCTGGTCCGGGATCCGCAGGGAGACCCAGTACTTC. This translates into CASSWSGIRRETQYF.

J is TRBJ1-1 and V is TRBV14; 10 positions agree with TRBD1. Germline CDR1 SGHDN, CDR2 FVKESK. The J segment lost 1 base and the V segment lost 5 bases, leaving 4 bases of the junction unmatched. The CDR3 runs to 15 residues. CDR3 protein: CASSGTGVRNTEAFF. CDR3 nucleotides: TGTGCCAGCAGCGGGACAGGGGTGAGGAACACTGAAGCTTTCTTT.

A remark on this clone: A far bigger clonotype differs at one base, so this is likely a read error. The chain carries TRBV5-1 and TRBJ1-1; the D is unclear. The V gene's germline CDR1 is SGHRS and CDR2 YFSETQ. V gave up 3 bases and J gave up 6 bases, with 18 bases separating them. The CDR3 has 15 amino acids. CDR3 sequence reads: CASSWAADGLSEAFF. CDR3 nucleotides: TGCGCCAGCAGCTGGGCGGCTGACGGCCTGTCTGAAGCTTTCTTT.

This clone occurred once. A read error likely explains this, since a far larger clone differs by one base. The chain links TRBV7-8 to TRBJ1-2; 8 bases match TRBD1. The CDR3 has 16 amino acids. Germline trimming cut 5 bases from V and 1 base from J; bases unmatched to any gene: 9. The germline CDR1 and CDR2 sequences are SGHVS and FQNEAQ. The DNA for the CDR3 is TGTGCCAGCAGCCGAAGTTTGGACAGGGTTAACTATGGCTACACCTTC. It specifies CASSRSLDRVNYGYTF.

V gene TRBV9 combines with J gene TRBJ2-2, with 12 bases matching TRBD2. The CDR3 contains 16 residues. Germline V gene data show CDR1 as SGDLS and CDR2 as YYNGEE. The V gene end was trimmed by 3 bases and the J gene end by 8 bases; junction bases not matched to a gene: 8. CDR3 loop: CASSDRLAGVSGELFF. CDR3 nucleotides: TGTGCCAGCAGCGACCGACTAGCGGGAGTATCTGGGGAGCTGTTTTTT. Full variable domain (outside the CDR3, taken from reference TRBV9 and TRBJ2-2): DSGVTQTPKHLITATGQRVTLRCSPRSGDLSVYWYQQSLDQGLQFLIQYYNGEERAKGNILERFSAQQFPDLHSELNLSSLELGDSALYFCASSDRLAGVSGELFFGEGSRLTVL.

The chain links TRBV29-1 to TRBJ1-2, with 7 bases fitting TRBD1. V shed 6 bases, J shed 2 bases, and the junction held 15 bases outside the gene matches. There are 16 residues in the CDR3. Germline lookup yields CDR1 SQVTM and CDR2 ANQGSEA. CDR3 DNA sequence: TGCAGCGTCGGGCCCACCGCGGGACAGCAAAACTATGGCTACACCTTC. Translating it yields CSVGPTAGQQNYGYTF.

As concerns this clone: Other DNA sequences in this specimen translate into the identical CDR3. V usage is TRBV19 and J usage is TRBJ2-2; 7 bases are a match to TRBD1. This CDR3 is 14 amino acids long. V was clipped by 6 bases and J by 0 bases; unmatched bases: 1. CDR1 is LNHDA and CDR2 is SQIVND in the germline V gene (reference sequence). Here the CDR3 reads CASSGQANTGELFF. In DNA form, the CDR3 reads TGTGCCAGTAGCGGACAGGCGAACACCGGGGAGCTGTTTTTT.

The chain recombines TRBV28 with TRBJ1-1, with D unclear. The CDR3 sequence is 16 residues long. With 6 bases removed from V and 7 bases from J, the gap between germline ends came to 24 bases. The germline V gene encodes CDR1 MDHEN and CDR2 SYDVKM. The CDR3 loop reads CASSSHSSARGGEAFF. The CDR3 DNA follows: TGTGCCAGCAGCTCCCATTCGTCGGCGCGTGGTGGTGAAGCTTTCTTT.

This clone was counted ten times or more. V usage is TRBV28 and J usage is TRBJ2-3; D call uncertain. V lost 7 bases to trimming and J lost 8 bases, with 16 bases between them. The CDR3 consists of 13 residues. From germline, CDR1 is MDHEN and CDR2 SYDVKM. The CDR3 bases are TGTGCCAGCACCTTACCAACGTCGGGTACGCAGTATTTT. It translates to CASTLPTSGTQYF.

The chain uses TRBV7-9 and TRBJ1-2; D gene ambiguous. Trimming took 1 base from V and 4 from J, leaving 10 bases between them. Germline assignment: CDR1 SEHNR and CDR2 FQNEAQ (reference sequence). CDR3 length: 14 residues. In nucleotides, the CDR3 is TGTGCCAGCAGCTTAGGGGGTAGCCTCTATGGCTACACCTTC. It encodes CASSLGGSLYGYTF. Full variable domain (rest looked up from reference TRBV7-9 and TRBJ1-2): DTGVSQNPRHKITKRGQNVTFRCDPISEHNRLYWYRQTLGQGPEFLTYFQNEAQLEKSRLLSDRFSAERPKGSFSTLEIQRTEQGDSAMYLCASSLGGSLYGYTFGSGTRLTVV.

This sequence joins TRBV11-2 and TRBJ1-1; unclear D gene. Trimming shortened V by 4 bases and J by 1 base, and 7 bases separated the two germline ends. Germline V gene data show CDR1 as SGHAT and CDR2 as FQNNGV. The CDR3 sequence is 13 residues long. The CDR3 coding sequence is TGTGCCAGCAGCTCCTCACCGAACACTGAAGCTTTCTTT. It codes for CASSSSPNTEAFF.

On this clone: A far bigger clonotype differs at one base, so this is likely a read error. This specimen includes other DNA sequences encoding the same CDR3. The V call is TRBV6-6, the J call TRBJ2-7; no definite D call. Germline V CDR1 and CDR2: MNHNY, SVGAGI (reference sequence). The CDR3 runs 11 residues. The CDR3 nucleotides read TGCGCCAGCAGTTATACCTACGAGCAGTACTTC. This sequence encodes CASSYTYEQYF.